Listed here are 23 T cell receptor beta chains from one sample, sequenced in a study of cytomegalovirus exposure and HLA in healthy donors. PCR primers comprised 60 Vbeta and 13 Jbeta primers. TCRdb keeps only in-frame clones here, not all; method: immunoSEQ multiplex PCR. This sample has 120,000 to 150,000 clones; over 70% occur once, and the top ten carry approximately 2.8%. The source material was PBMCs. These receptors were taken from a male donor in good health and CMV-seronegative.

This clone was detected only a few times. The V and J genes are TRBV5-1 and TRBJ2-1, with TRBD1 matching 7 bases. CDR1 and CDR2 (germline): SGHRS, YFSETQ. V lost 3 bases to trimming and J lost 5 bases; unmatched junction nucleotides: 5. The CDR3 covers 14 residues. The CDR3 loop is CASSSRTGDNEQFF. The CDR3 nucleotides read TGCGCCAGCAGCTCGCGGACAGGCGACAATGAGCAGTTCTTC. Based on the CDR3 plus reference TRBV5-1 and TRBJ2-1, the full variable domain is KAGVTQTPRYLIKTRGQQVTLSCSPISGHRSVSWYQQTPGQGLQFLFEYFSETQRNKGNFPGRFSGRQFSNSRSEMNVSTLELGDSALYLCASSSRTGDNEQFFGPGTRLTVL.

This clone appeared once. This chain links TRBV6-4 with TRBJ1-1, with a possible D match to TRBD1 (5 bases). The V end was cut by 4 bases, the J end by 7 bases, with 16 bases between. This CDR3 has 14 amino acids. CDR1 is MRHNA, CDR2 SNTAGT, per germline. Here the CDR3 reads CASSVDSRGVEAFF. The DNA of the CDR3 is TGTGCCAGCAGTGTCGACAGTCGGGGGGTTGAAGCTTTCTTT.

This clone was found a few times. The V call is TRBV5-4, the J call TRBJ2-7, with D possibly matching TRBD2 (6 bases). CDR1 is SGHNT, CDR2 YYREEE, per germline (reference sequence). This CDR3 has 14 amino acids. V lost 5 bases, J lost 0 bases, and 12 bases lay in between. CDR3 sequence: CASSRELSSYEQYF. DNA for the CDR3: TGTGCCAGCAGTCGGGAGTTGAGCTCCTACGAGCAGTACTTC.

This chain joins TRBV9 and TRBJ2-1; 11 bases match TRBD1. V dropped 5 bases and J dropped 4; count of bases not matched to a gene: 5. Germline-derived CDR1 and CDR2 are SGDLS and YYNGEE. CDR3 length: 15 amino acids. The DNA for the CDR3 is TGTGCCAGCAGGAGGGGGACAGGGGGTTACAATGAGCAGTTCTTC. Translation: CASRRGTGGYNEQFF.

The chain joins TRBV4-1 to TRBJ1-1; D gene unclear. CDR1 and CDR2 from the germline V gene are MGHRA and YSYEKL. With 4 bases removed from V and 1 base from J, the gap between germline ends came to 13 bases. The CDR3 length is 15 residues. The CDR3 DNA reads TGCGCCAGCAGCCGTGAACCTGGGCCGAACACTGAAGCTTTCTTT. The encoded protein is CASSREPGPNTEAFF.

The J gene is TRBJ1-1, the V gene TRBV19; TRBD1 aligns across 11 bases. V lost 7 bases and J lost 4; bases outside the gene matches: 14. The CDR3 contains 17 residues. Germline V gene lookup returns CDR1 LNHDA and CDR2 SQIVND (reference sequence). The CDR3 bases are TGTGCCAGTACTCCTCCTGGGGACAGGGGGATTGGCACTGAAGCTTTCTTT. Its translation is CASTPPGDRGIGTEAFF.

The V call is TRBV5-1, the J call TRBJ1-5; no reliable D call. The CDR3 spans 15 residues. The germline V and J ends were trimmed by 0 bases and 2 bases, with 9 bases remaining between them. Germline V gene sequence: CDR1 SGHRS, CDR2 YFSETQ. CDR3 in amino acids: CASSLGGVRNQPQHF. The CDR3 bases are TGCGCCAGCAGCTTGGGCGGGGTGCGCAATCAGCCCCAGCATTTT.

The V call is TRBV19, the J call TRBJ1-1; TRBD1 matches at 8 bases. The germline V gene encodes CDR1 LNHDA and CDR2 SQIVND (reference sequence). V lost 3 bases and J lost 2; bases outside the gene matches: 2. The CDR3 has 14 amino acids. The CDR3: CASSMGQANTEAFF. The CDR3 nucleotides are TGTGCCAGTAGTATGGGACAGGCTAACACTGAAGCTTTCTTT.

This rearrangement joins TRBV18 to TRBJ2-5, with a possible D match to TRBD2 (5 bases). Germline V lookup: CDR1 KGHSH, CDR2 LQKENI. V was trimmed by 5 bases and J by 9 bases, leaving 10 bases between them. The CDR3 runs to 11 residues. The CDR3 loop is CASSSRESQYF. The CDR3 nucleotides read TGTGCCAGCTCATCAAGGGAGTCCCAGTACTTC. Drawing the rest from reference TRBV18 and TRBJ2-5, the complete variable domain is NAGVMQNPRHLVRRRGQEARLRCSPMKGHSHVYWYRQLPEEGLKFMVYLQKENIIDESGMPKERFSAEFPKEGPSILRIQQVVRGDSAAYFCASSSRESQYFGPGTRLLVL.

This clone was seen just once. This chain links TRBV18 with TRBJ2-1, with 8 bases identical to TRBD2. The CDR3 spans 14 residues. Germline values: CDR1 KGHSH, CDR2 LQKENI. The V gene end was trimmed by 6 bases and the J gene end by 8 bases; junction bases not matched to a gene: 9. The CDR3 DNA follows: TGTGCCAGCTCCCCAAGGACTAGCCAGGATGAGCAGTTCTTC. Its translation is CASSPRTSQDEQFF.

CDR3 protein: CSVGTSGSMQYF. In DNA form, the CDR3 reads TGCAGCGTCGGGACTAGCGGGAGTATGCAGTACTTC. V usage is TRBV29-1 and J usage is TRBJ2-7, with 14 bases identical to TRBD2. CDR3 size: 12 residues. Germline values: CDR1 SQVTM, CDR2 ANQGSEA. Unmatched junction bases numbered 4, after V lost 6 bases and J lost 9 bases.

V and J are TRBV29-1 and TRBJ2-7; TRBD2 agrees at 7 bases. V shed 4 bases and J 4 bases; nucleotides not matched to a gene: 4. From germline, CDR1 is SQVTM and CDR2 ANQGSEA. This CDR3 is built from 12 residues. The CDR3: CSVVVGGYEQYF. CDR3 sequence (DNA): TGCAGCGTTGTCGTGGGGGGGTACGAGCAGTACTTC.

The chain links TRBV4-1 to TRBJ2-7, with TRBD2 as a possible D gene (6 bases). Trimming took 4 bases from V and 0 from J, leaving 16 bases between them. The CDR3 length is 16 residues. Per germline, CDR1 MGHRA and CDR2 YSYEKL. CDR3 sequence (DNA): TGCGCCAGCAGCCCCCTAGGATCTAGCGCCTCCTACGAGCAGTACTTC. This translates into CASSPLGSSASYEQYF.

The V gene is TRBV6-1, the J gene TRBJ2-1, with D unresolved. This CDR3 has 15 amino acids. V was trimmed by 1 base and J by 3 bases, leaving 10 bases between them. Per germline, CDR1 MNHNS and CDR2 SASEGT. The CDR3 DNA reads TGTGCCAGCAGTGAAGGAGGAGAGCTCTACAATGAGCAGTTCTTC. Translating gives CASSEGGELYNEQFF.

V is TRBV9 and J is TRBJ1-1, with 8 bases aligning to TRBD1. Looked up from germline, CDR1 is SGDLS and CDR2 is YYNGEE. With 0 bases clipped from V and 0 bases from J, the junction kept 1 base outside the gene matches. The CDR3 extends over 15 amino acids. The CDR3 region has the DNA TGTGCCAGCAGCGTAGAGGACAGGGTGAACACTGAAGCTTTCTTT. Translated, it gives CASSVEDRVNTEAFF.

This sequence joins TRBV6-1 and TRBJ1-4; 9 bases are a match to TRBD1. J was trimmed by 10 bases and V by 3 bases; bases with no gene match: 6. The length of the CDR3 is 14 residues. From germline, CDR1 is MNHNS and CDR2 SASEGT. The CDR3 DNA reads TGTGCCAGCAGTGAGACAGGGGGGGCGGGAAAACTGTTTTTT. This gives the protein CASSETGGAGKLFF.

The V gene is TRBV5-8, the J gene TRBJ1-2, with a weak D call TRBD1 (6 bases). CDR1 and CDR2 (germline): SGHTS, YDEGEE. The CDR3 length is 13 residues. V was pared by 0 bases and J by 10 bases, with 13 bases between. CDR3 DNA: TGTGCCAGCAGCTTGGTGAGCAGGGGAACCTACACCTTC. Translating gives CASSLVSRGTYTF.

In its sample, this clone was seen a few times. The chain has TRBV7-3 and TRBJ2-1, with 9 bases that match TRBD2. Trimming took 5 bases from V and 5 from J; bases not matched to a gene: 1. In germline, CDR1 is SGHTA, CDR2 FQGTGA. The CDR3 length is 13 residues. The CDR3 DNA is TGTGCCAGCAGCGGCGGGGGGGACAATGAGCAGTTCTTC. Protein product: CASSGGGDNEQFF.

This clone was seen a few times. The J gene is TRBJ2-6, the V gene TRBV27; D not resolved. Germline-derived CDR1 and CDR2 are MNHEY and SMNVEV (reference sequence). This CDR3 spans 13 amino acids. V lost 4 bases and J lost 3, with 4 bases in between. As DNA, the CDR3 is TGTGCCAGCAGTTCGGGTGGGGCCAACGTCCTGACTTTC. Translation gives CASSSGGANVLTF.

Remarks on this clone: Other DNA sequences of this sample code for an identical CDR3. The CDR3, as DNA: TGTGCCAGCAGCGTAGAGGAGGGCCGGAACACTGAAGCTTTCTTT. This gives the protein CASSVEEGRNTEAFF. The rearrangement joins TRBV9 to TRBJ1-1; the D is unclear. The CDR3 contains 15 residues. CDR1 SGDLS and CDR2 YYNGEE come from the germline V gene. V lost 0 bases to trimming and J lost 1 base, with 10 bases between them.

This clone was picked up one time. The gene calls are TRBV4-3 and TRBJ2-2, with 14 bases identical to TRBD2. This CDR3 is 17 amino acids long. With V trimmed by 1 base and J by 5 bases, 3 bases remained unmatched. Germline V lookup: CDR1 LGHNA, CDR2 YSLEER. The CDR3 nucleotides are TGCGCCAGCAGCCAAGTGACTAGCGGGGGGGAGACCGGGGAGCTGTTTTTT. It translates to CASSQVTSGGETGELFF.

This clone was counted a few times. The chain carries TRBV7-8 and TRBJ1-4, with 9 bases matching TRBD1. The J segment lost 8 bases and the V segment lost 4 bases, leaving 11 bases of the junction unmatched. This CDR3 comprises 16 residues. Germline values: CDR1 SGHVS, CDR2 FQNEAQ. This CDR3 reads CASSSGLGQGREKLFF. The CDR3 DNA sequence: TGTGCCAGCAGCTCGGGATTAGGACAGGGGAGAGAAAAACTGTTTTTT.

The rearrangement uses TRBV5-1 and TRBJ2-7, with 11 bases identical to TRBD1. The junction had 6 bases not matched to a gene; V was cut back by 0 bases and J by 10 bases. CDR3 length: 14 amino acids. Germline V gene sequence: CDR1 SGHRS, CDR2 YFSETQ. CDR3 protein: CASSLAWTGGDQYF. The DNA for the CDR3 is TGCGCCAGCAGCTTGGCGTGGACAGGGGGCGACCAGTACTTC.